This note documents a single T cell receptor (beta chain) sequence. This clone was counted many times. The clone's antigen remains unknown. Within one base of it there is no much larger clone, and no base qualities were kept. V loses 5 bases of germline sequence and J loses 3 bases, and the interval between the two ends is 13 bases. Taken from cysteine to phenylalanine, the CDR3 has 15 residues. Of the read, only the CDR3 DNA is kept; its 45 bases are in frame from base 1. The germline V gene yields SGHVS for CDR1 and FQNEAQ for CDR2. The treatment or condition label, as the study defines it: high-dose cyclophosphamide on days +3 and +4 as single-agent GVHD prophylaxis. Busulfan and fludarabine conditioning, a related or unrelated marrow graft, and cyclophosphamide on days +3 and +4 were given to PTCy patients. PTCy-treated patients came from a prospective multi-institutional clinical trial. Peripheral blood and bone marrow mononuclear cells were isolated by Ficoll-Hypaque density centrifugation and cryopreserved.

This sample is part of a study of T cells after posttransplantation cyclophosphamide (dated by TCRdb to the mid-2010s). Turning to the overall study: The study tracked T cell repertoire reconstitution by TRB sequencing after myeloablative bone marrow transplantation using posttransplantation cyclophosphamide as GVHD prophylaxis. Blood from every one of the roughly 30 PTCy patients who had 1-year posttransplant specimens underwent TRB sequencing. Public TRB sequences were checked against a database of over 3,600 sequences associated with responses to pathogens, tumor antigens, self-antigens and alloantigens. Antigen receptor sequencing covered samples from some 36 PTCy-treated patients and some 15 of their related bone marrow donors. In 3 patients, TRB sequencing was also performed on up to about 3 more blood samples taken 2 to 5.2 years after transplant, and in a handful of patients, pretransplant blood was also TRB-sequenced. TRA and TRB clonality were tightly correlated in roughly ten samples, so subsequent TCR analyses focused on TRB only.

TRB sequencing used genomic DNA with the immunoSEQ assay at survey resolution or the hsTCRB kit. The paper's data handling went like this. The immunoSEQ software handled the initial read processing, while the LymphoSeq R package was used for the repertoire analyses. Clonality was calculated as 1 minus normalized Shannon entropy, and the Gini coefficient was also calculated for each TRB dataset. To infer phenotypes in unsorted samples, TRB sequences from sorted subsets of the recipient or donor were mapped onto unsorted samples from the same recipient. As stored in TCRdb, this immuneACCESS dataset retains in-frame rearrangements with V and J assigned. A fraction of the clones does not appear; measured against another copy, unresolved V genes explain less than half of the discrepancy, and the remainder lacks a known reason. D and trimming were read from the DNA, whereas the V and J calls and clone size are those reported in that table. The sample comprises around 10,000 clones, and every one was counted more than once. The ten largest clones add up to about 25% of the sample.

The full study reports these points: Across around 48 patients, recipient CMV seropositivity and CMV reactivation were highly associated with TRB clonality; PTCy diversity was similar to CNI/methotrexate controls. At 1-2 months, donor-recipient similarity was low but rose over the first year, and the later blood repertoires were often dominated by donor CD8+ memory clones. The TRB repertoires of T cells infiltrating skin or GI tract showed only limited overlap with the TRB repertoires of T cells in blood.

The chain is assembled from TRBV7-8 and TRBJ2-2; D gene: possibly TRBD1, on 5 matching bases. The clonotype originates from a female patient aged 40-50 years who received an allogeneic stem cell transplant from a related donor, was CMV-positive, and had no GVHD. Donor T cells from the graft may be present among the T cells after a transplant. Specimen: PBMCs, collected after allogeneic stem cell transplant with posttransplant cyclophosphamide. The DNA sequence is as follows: TGTGCCAGCAGCCCCCAGACAGTGCACACCGGGGAGCTGTTTTTT. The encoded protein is CASSPQTVHTGELFF.